This entry lists 8 T cell receptor beta chains sequenced from one sample in a study of blood T cell repertoires in COVID-19. Some clones are missing from TCRdb's copy, which holds only in-frame ones; the method was immunoSEQ multiplex PCR. The repertoire holds 280,000 or so clones, about 85% seen once, with 2.5% to 3% in the top ten. Sequences were obtained from PBMCs or T cells enriched from blood (not recorded which). Receptors originate from a woman aged 45-60 years who had recovered from COVID-19.

This clone was found a few times. The V and J genes are TRBV5-1 and TRBJ1-3, with a weak D call TRBD1 (6 bases). The germline V gene encodes CDR1 SGHRS and CDR2 YFSETQ. The V gene lost 8 bases and the J gene lost 0 bases, with 12 bases spanning the gap. This CDR3 has 14 residues. This chain's CDR3 is CASTGTSSGNTIYF. CDR3 coding DNA: TGCGCCAGTACCGGGACATCCTCTGGAAACACCATATATTTT.

J is TRBJ2-1 and V is TRBV19, with TRBD2 identical over 8 bases. The J segment lost 9 bases and the V segment lost 5 bases, leaving 3 bases of the junction unmatched. Germline V gives CDR1 LNHDA, CDR2 SQIVND (reference sequence). CDR3 length equals 12 residues. Written as DNA, the CDR3 is TGTGCCAGTAGTGTCGGGGGGGCTGAGCAGTTCTTC. Translated: CASSVGGAEQFF.

The chain recombines TRBV14 with TRBJ1-1; 8 bases map to TRBD1. The CDR3 loop spans 13 amino acids. Germline loops: CDR1 SGHDN, CDR2 FVKESK. J lost 10 bases, V lost 1 base, and 5 bases had no gene match. In nucleotides, the CDR3 is TGTGCCAGCAGCCAAGGTTTAGGGACAGGAGCTTTCTTT. As protein: CASSQGLGTGAFF.

The chain recombines TRBV7-9 with TRBJ2-1; TRBD2 matches 7 bases. Germline values: CDR1 SEHNR, CDR2 FQNEAQ (reference sequence). CDR3 length equals 14 residues. Trimming at V came to 6 bases and at J to 4 bases, leaving 6 bases not matched to a gene. The CDR3 reads CASRATGGYNEQFF. CDR3 nucleotide sequence: TGTGCCAGCAGGGCTACCGGGGGGTACAATGAGCAGTTCTTC.

This clone was recorded many times. This rearrangement joins TRBV19 to TRBJ1-5; the match to TRBD1 covers 10 bases. Germline loops: CDR1 LNHDA, CDR2 SQIVND (reference sequence). This CDR3 is 15 amino acids long. The V and J ends lost 5 bases and 6 bases, in that order; junction bases with no gene match: 7. CDR3 region: CASSGRGTGVQPQHF. The DNA of the CDR3 is TGTGCCAGTAGTGGAAGAGGGACAGGGGTTCAGCCCCAGCATTTT.

This chain connects TRBV6-5 to TRBJ2-7, with D perhaps matching TRBD1 (5 bases). The length of the CDR3 is 13 residues. V was trimmed by 5 bases and J by 2 bases, leaving 10 bases between them. Germline values: CDR1 MNHEY, CDR2 SVGAGI. The CDR3 DNA is TGTGCCAGCAGTACGCCAGGGACCTACGAGCAGTACTTC. Protein sequence: CASSTPGTYEQYF.

The chain employs TRBV6-5 and TRBJ2-7; 9 bases match TRBD2. The CDR3 has 13 residues. Trimming took 6 bases from V and 4 from J; bases not matched to a gene: 4. Germline V gives CDR1 MNHEY, CDR2 SVGAGI. CDR3 protein: CASRDSGGYEQYF. CDR3 nucleotide sequence: TGTGCCAGCAGAGATAGCGGGGGATACGAGCAGTACTTC.

The J gene is TRBJ2-6, the V gene TRBV19; unclear D gene. This CDR3 comprises 13 residues. The germline V and J ends were trimmed by 10 bases and 2 bases, with 9 bases remaining between them. The germline V gene has CDR1 LNHDA and CDR2 SQIVND (reference sequence). This chain's CDR3 is CATHPPGANVLTF. The CDR3 DNA reads TGTGCCACCCATCCCCCTGGGGCCAACGTCCTGACTTTC.